The 30 T cell receptor beta chains listed next were all sequenced from one sample in a study of Graves' ophthalmopathy and Graves' hyperthyroidism. RNA transcripts served as template for amplifying TCR beta CDR3 sequences. The workflow started with a first-round RT-PCR run with HTBI primers and then moved on to a second-round multiplex PCR. One entry per CDR3 protein, called by TCRdb with MiXCR from the multiplex PCR reads. The sample contains about 590,000 distinct CDR3 sequences, 35% to 40% of which appear only once. The specimen was peripheral blood or thyroid tissue (not recorded which). All receptors come from an adult man with Graves' hyperthyroidism.

The genes are TRBV7-9 and TRBJ2-3; no clear D. The CDR3 has 15 amino acids. Germline V CDR1 and CDR2: SEHNR, FQNEAQ (reference sequence). V lost 6 bases and J lost 2, with 15 bases in between. Here the CDR3 DNA reads TGTGCCAGCAGTTCCGGGCCCTACACCACAGATACGCAGTATTTT. Translation: CASSSGPYTTDTQYF.

This clonotype was seen ten or more times. This rearrangement joins TRBV13 to TRBJ2-5; D is perhaps TRBD1 (6 bases). CDR3 length: 14 amino acids. Germline lookup yields CDR1 PRHDT and CDR2 FYEKMQ (reference sequence). Trimming stripped 7 bases from V and 5 bases from J, with 17 bases between. CDR3 coding DNA: TGTGCCAGCACCCAGAGGGGGAGCGGCGAGACCCAGTACTTC. Protein: CASTQRGSGETQYF.

In its sample, this clonotype was seen a few times. This chain links TRBV12-5 with TRBJ2-2; TRBD2 matches at 8 bases. Per the germline V gene, CDR1 is LGHNT and CDR2 is FRNRAP. CDR3 length: 17 residues. J was trimmed by 3 bases and V by 0 bases; bases with no gene match: 6. CDR3 protein: CASGLVLGGADTGELFF. The CDR3 region has the DNA TGTGCTAGTGGTTTGGTACTCGGGGGGGCGGACACCGGGGAGCTGTTTTTT.

This clonotype is a singleton in its sample. The chain uses TRBV2 and TRBJ2-3; maybe TRBD1 (5 bases). The length of the CDR3 is 16 residues. The germline V gene has CDR1 SNHLY and CDR2 FYNNEI. Between the trimmed V and J ends, which lost 6 bases and 1 base, there was a span of 17 bases. The CDR3 loop reads CASRQLDSSRTDTQYF. CDR3 sequence (DNA): TGTGCCAGCAGACAGCTCGACAGTAGCCGCACAGATACGCAGTATTTT.

The chain links TRBV5-1 to TRBJ1-1; tentatively, D is TRBD1 (5 bases). Trimming removed 4 bases at V and 5 bases at J, with 18 bases between. This CDR3 has 15 amino acids. Per the germline V gene, CDR1 is SGHRS and CDR2 is YFSETQ. DNA for the CDR3: TGCGCCAGCAGCGGATCCCTTCAGGGTTTTACTGAAGCTTTCTTT. This sequence encodes CASSGSLQGFTEAFF.

The chain couples TRBV10-3 to TRBJ1-5; the D is unclear. The CDR3 consists of 15 residues. Trimming took 0 bases from V and 2 from J, leaving 8 bases between them. CDR1 and CDR2 from the germline V gene are ENHRY and SYGVKD. CDR3 sequence (DNA): TGTGCCATCAGTGAGTCCCTCTGGGGCAATCAGCCCCAGCATTTT. Its translation is CAISESLWGNQPQHF.

The rearrangement uses TRBV7-9 and TRBJ2-7; D not certain. Near its end, the DNA agrees better with TRBJ2-1, so the J call may be wrong. Germline CDR1 is SEHNR and CDR2 is FQNEAQ (reference sequence). The CDR3 has 12 residues. CDR3 in DNA: TGTGCCAGCAGCGCCGGACCAAATGAGCAGTTCTTC. Amino acid sequence: CASSAGPNEQFF.

The chain employs TRBV7-3 and TRBJ2-5, with D possibly being TRBD1 (6 bases). The CDR3 length is 17 residues. V lost 5 bases and J 3 bases, leaving 22 bases between the germline ends. Germline CDR1 and CDR2: SGHTA and FQGTGA. As DNA, the CDR3 is TGTGCCAGCAGCCCAGCGTTACAACAGGGAGTAAAAGAGACCCAGTACTTC. The encoded protein is CASSPALQQGVKETQYF.

This chain connects TRBV20-1 to TRBJ2-5; TRBD1 is a possible D gene (6 bases). V was pared by 3 bases and J by 2 bases, with 13 bases between. CDR3 length: 14 residues. Germline V CDR1 and CDR2: DFQATT, SNEGSKA (reference sequence). Written as DNA, the CDR3 is TGCAGTGCTAGGCTTGGACAGCTGCAAGAGACCCAGTACTTC. Its protein is CSARLGQLQETQYF.

Comment on this clonotype: One end of the junction fails to match germline, which may point to a read error. The chain joins TRBV20-1 to TRBJ1-5; 7 positions match TRBD1. Germline V lookup: CDR1 DFQATT, CDR2 SNEGSKA (reference sequence). This CDR3 region has 9 residues. The CDR3 reads CSAEVGQDF. DNA of the CDR3: TGCAGTGCTGAGGTCGGACAGGATTTT.

This clonotype was recorded many times. This rearrangement joins TRBV14 to TRBJ1-1; D is unclear. CDR3 length equals 13 residues. Germline V lookup: CDR1 SGHDN, CDR2 FVKESK. V was shortened by 4 bases and J by 3 bases, with 9 bases between the two germline ends. The CDR3 spells CASSPRRYTEAFF. Written as DNA, the CDR3 is TGTGCCAGCAGCCCCAGGAGGTACACTGAAGCTTTCTTT.

The chain joins TRBV29-1 to TRBJ2-1, with TRBD1 matching over 7 bases. Germline trimming cut 7 bases from V and 2 bases from J; bases unmatched to any gene: 8. This CDR3 is built from 14 residues. CDR1 is SQVTM, CDR2 ANQGSEA, per germline. The CDR3 region has the DNA TGCAGCGCTACAGGGGACGAGCCCTACAATGAGCAGTTCTTC. This translates into CSATGDEPYNEQFF.

Many counts were recorded for this clonotype. The V gene is TRBV19, the J gene TRBJ2-7, with D tentatively TRBD1 (6 bases). V was pared by 5 bases and J by 4 bases, with 15 bases between. Germline V gene data show CDR1 as LNHDA and CDR2 as SQIVND (reference sequence). The CDR3 runs 14 residues. Here the CDR3 reads CASSVTLGAYEQYF. In nucleotides, the CDR3 is TGTGCCAGTAGTGTCACCCTGGGGGCATACGAGCAGTACTTC.

The chain employs TRBV29-1 and TRBJ1-1; 7 bases line up with TRBD1. The length of the CDR3 is 11 residues. Looked up from germline, CDR1 is SQVTM and CDR2 is ANQGSEA. V lost 8 bases, J lost 3 bases, and 3 bases stayed unmatched. DNA of the CDR3: TGCAGCTTAGACAGGGACACTGAAGCTTTCTTT. Protein sequence: CSLDRDTEAFF.

Note on this clonotype: Just one base apart from a much larger clone, this may be a read error. The rearrangement links TRBV5-1 to TRBJ1-2; 9 bases line up with TRBD1. The germline CDR1 and CDR2 sequences are SGHRS and YFSETQ. The CDR3 runs to 16 residues. For the CDR3, the DNA is TGCGCCGGCAGCTTAACCACAGGGGGCACTGGGGATGGCTACACCTTC. This codes for CAGSLTTGGTGDGYTF.

This chain joins TRBV5-4 and TRBJ1-2, with D tentatively TRBD1 (5 bases). Germline CDR1 is SGHNT and CDR2 is YYREEE (reference sequence). This CDR3 is 13 amino acids long. V shed 4 bases and J shed 4 bases, with 11 bases lying between them. DNA of the CDR3: TGTGCCAGCAGCCAAGGGGAGACCTATGGCTACACCTTC. Translated, it gives CASSQGETYGYTF.

The chain recombines TRBV5-1 with TRBJ1-3, with TRBD1 identical over 9 bases. CDR1 SGHRS and CDR2 YFSETQ come from the germline V gene. V dropped 4 bases and J dropped 2; count of bases not matched to a gene: 10. The length of the CDR3 is 17 residues. The CDR3 is CASSGGTGLLAGNTIYF. The DNA for the CDR3 is TGCGCCAGCAGCGGCGGGACAGGGCTGTTAGCTGGAAACACCATATATTTT.

This clonotype was recorded at least ten times. The chain is built from TRBV9 and TRBJ1-2; D gene uncertain. The CDR3 length is 11 residues. Looked up from germline, CDR1 is SGDLS and CDR2 is YYNGEE. Trimming took off 4 bases at V and 5 bases at J, with 6 bases between the two ends. CDR3 DNA sequence: TGTGCCAGCAGCTCCCGTTATGGCTACACCTTC. It translates to CASSSRYGYTF.

In its sample, this clonotype was seen many times. The gene calls are TRBV7-9 and TRBJ1-1, with TRBD1 as a possible D gene (6 bases). The CDR3 length is 13 residues. V dropped 1 base and J dropped 8 bases, with 11 bases sitting between them. Looked up from germline, CDR1 is SEHNR and CDR2 is FQNEAQ (reference sequence). The CDR3 DNA reads as TGTGCCAGCAGCTTAGGGCTTGGGACAGAAGCTTTCTTT. It specifies CASSLGLGTEAFF. The entire variable domain, with the rest obtained from reference TRBV7-9 and TRBJ1-1, is as follows: DTGVSQNPRHKITKRGQNVTFRCDPISEHNRLYWYRQTLGQGPEFLTYFQNEAQLEKSRLLSDRFSAERPKGSFSTLEIQRTEQGDSAMYLCASSLGLGTEAFFGQGTRLTVV.

This clonotype was detected many times. The genes are TRBV7-9 and TRBJ1-6, with D uncertain. The V and J ends lost 1 base and 7 bases respectively, with 11 bases between them. CDR1 SEHNR and CDR2 FQNEAQ come from the germline V gene (reference sequence). The CDR3 is 15 residues long. CDR3 sequence reads: CASSLDQVGNSPLHF. In DNA, the CDR3 is TGTGCCAGCAGCTTAGATCAGGTTGGGAATTCACCCCTCCACTTT.

J is TRBJ2-7 and V is TRBV10-3, with 11 bases identical to TRBD1. V trimming: 5 bases; J trimming: 5 bases; junction bases outside the gene matches: 5. The CDR3 runs 14 residues. The germline gives CDR1 ENHRY, CDR2 SYGVKD. The CDR3 region has the DNA TGTGCCATCAGTCGGACAGGGGGCGAGGACGAGCAGTACTTC. Translation gives CAISRTGGEDEQYF.

This chain links TRBV11-2 with TRBJ1-2; D gene unclear. The CDR3 totals 14 residues. V shed 2 bases and J shed 7 bases, with 14 bases lying between them. The germline V gene has CDR1 SGHAT and CDR2 FQNNGV. DNA of the CDR3: TGTGCCAGCAGCTTATTGGCGATTGGAGGTGGCTACACCTTC. It specifies CASSLLAIGGGYTF.

This clonotype turned up a few times. V usage is TRBV12-5 and J usage is TRBJ1-1; 8 nucleotides agree with TRBD1. Germline loops: CDR1 LGHNT, CDR2 FRNRAP. The J segment lost 5 bases and the V segment lost 2 bases, leaving 4 bases of the junction unmatched. This CDR3 region has 14 residues. The DNA of the CDR3 is TGTGCTAGTGGTTTGACAGGGGGGGGAACTGAAGCTTTCTTT. Its protein product is CASGLTGGGTEAFF.

V and J are TRBV29-1 and TRBJ1-1; 8 bases agree with TRBD1. Germline V gives CDR1 SQVTM, CDR2 ANQGSEA. CDR3 length: 12 amino acids. V lost 7 bases, J lost 5 bases, and 6 bases stayed unmatched. In nucleotides, the CDR3 is TGCAGCGCGGACAGGGAGTTTACTGAAGCTTTCTTT. Its protein is CSADREFTEAFF. The whole variable domain, filled in from reference TRBV29-1 and TRBJ1-1, reads SAVISQKPSRDICQRGTSLTIQCQVDSQVTMMFWYRQQPGQSLTLIATANQGSEATYESGFVIDKFPISRPNLTFSTLTVSNMSPEDSSIYLCSADREFTEAFFGQGTRLTVV.

Details on this clonotype: One end of the junction does not line up with germline, which may come from a read error. The chain carries TRBV12-3 or TRBV12-4 and TRBJ2-7; 9 bases are a match to TRBD1. The CDR3 runs to 14 residues. The CDR3 sequence: CAISSGQGSYEQYF. Here the CDR3 DNA reads TGTGCCATCAGTTCAGGACAGGGGAGCTACGAGCAGTACTTC.

Many counts were recorded for this clonotype. Its ends do not fully match the called genes, so a read error is possible. The J gene is TRBJ2-3, the V gene TRBV7-7; TRBD1 agrees at 7 bases. CDR3 length equals 13 residues. Germline-derived CDR1 and CDR2 are SSHAT and FNYEAQ (reference sequence). The CDR3 nucleotides read TGTGCTAGCAGCTTCCTACAGGGGGATACGCAGTATTTT. Translated, it gives CASSFLQGDTQYF.

This chain uses TRBV10-3 with TRBJ1-5, with 9 nucleotides matching TRBD1. This CDR3 comprises 15 residues. The V gene end was trimmed by 10 bases and the J gene end by 11 bases; junction bases not matched to a gene: 18. Germline-derived CDR1 and CDR2 are ENHRY and SYGVKD. CDR3 loop: CASSVTGGEGETQHF. The CDR3 DNA reads as TGTGCCAGCAGCGTCACAGGGGGCGAGGGTGAGACCCAGCATTTT.

This clonotype came up many times. The chain has TRBV2 and TRBJ1-6; the D gene is possibly TRBD1 (6 bases). V lost 4 bases and J lost 12, with 13 bases in between. CDR3 size: 13 residues. In germline, CDR1 is SNHLY, CDR2 FYNNEI. CDR3 sequence: CASSAQGIGPLHF. In DNA, the CDR3 is TGTGCCAGCAGTGCACAGGGAATTGGACCCCTCCACTTT.

This chain connects TRBV9 to TRBJ1-1, with no clear D. CDR1 and CDR2 from the germline V gene are SGDLS and YYNGEE. Trimming removed 10 bases from V and 1 base from J, with 14 bases in between. The CDR3 runs to 13 residues. In DNA, the CDR3 is TGTGCCCAGCCGGGTTGGGGGAACACTGAAGCTTTCTTT. Translation: CAQPGWGNTEAFF.

J is TRBJ1-1 and V is TRBV4-1, with D possibly matching TRBD1 (5 bases). The CDR3 extends over 14 amino acids. The V gene's germline CDR1 is MGHRA and CDR2 YSYEKL. V lost 3 bases and J lost 3, with 11 bases in between. DNA of the CDR3: TGCGCCAGCAGCCACGAACGACAGTACACTGAAGCTTTCTTT. Translated, it gives CASSHERQYTEAFF.